Following are 32 T cell receptor beta chains from one sample sequenced in a study of T cells in Graves' hyperthyroidism and ophthalmopathy. Amplification yielded TCR beta CDR3 regions, with RNA transcripts as the source. With the HTBI primer set, the TCR CDR3 went through a first round of RT-PCR. Via MiXCR, TCRdb re-called the multiplex PCR reads, giving one row per CDR3 protein. The table lists over 450,000 distinct CDR3 sequences, under 20% of them singletons. The specimen sequenced was blood. The receptors come from a woman younger than 35 with Graves' ophthalmopathy.

This clonotype appeared many times. The rearrangement uses TRBV7-8 and TRBJ2-1; D is perhaps TRBD2 (5 bases). V was shortened by 2 bases and J by 0 bases, with 14 bases between the two germline ends. The CDR3 length is 17 residues. Germline V gives CDR1 SGHVS, CDR2 FQNEAQ. The CDR3 is CASSLPKGDHSYNEQFF. CDR3 in DNA: TGTGCCAGCAGCTTACCTAAGGGAGATCACTCCTACAATGAGCAGTTCTTC.

At least ten counts were recorded for this clonotype. The chain combines TRBV6-1 with TRBJ1-5; D is unresolved. Germline V gives CDR1 MNHNS, CDR2 SASEGT. V lost 7 bases and J lost 4, with 14 bases in between. The CDR3 contains 14 residues. The CDR3 DNA reads TGTGCCAGCACCGAACCGGACGGGAATCAGCCCCAGCATTTT. Translating it yields CASTEPDGNQPQHF.

This clonotype was seen repeatedly, ten times or more. The genes are TRBV7-8 and TRBJ1-1; no definite D call. CDR3 length: 16 residues. The germline V and J ends were trimmed by 0 bases and 3 bases, with 14 bases remaining between them. Germline V gene data show CDR1 as SGHVS and CDR2 as FQNEAQ. The CDR3 protein is CASSLASFAIDTEAFF. For the CDR3, the DNA is TGTGCCAGCAGCTTAGCGAGTTTCGCTATCGACACTGAAGCTTTCTTT.

The V gene is TRBV19, the J gene TRBJ2-6; D not resolved. The germline V gene encodes CDR1 LNHDA and CDR2 SQIVND (reference sequence). The V end was cut by 7 bases, the J end by 2 bases, with 18 bases between. This CDR3 region has 17 residues. This chain's CDR3 is CASTSRPSMTGANVLTF. The CDR3 region has the DNA TGTGCCAGTACCTCTCGACCAAGTATGACTGGGGCCAACGTCCTGACTTTC.

Of note for this clonotype: One junction end does not reproduce the germline sequence, and a read error may be involved. The chain couples TRBV5-6 to TRBJ2-1, with 7 bases aligning to TRBD2. From germline, CDR1 is SGHDT and CDR2 YYEEEE. The CDR3 sequence is 17 residues long. Here the CDR3 DNA reads TGTGCCGGCAGCTTTAGAGTAGCGGGTCTCTCCTACAATGAGCAGTTCTTC. This translates into CAGSFRVAGLSYNEQFF.

Many counts were recorded for this clonotype. V gene TRBV9 combines with J gene TRBJ2-3; D may be TRBD1 or TRBD2 (6 bases each). This CDR3 region has 15 residues. V was cut by 3 bases and J by 1 base, with 12 bases left in between. CDR1 is SGDLS and CDR2 is YYNGEE in the germline V gene. CDR3 coding DNA: TGTGCCAGCAGCGGCTGGGGGGCCCGCACAGATACGCAGTATTTT. It specifies CASSGWGARTDTQYF.

The CDR3 protein is CASSFLGVGQGSGANVLTF. Here the CDR3 DNA reads TGTGCCAGCAGTTTTTTAGGCGTGGGACAGGGGTCTGGGGCCAACGTCCTGACTTTC. This rearrangement joins TRBV28 to TRBJ2-6; 10 bases match TRBD1. The CDR3 totals 19 residues. Germline V gives CDR1 MDHEN, CDR2 SYDVKM. V lost 3 bases and J lost 1; bases outside the gene matches: 9.

The table lists this clonotype with a few counts. The J gene is TRBJ1-4, the V gene TRBV7-9; 9 nucleotides align to TRBD1. Germline V CDR1 and CDR2: SEHNR, FQNEAQ (reference sequence). The CDR3 extends over 16 amino acids. Trimming took 2 bases from V and 7 from J; bases not matched to a gene: 8. The CDR3 spells CASSLRMGQGGEKLFF. In DNA, the CDR3 is TGTGCCAGCAGCTTAAGGATGGGACAGGGAGGTGAAAAACTGTTTTTT.

The rearrangement joins TRBV29-1 to TRBJ1-1, with TRBD1 matching 7 bases. J lost 5 bases, V lost 6 bases, and 12 bases had no gene match. The CDR3 contains 14 residues. CDR1 and CDR2 from the germline V gene are SQVTM and ANQGSEA. CDR3 DNA sequence: TGCAGCGTCCACAGGGGTCCCGGGGCGACTGAAGCTTTCTTT. This encodes CSVHRGPGATEAFF.

This clonotype was seen more than once but under ten times. The CDR3 loop reads CASSLRSGQGGEKLFF. CDR3 DNA: TGTGCCAGCAGCCTGCGGTCCGGACAGGGCGGGGAAAAACTGTTTTTT. J is TRBJ1-4 and V is TRBV5-4, with TRBD1 matching over 8 bases. Per germline, CDR1 SGHNT and CDR2 YYREEE (reference sequence). J gave up 8 bases and V 4 bases, and 13 bases lay outside the gene matches. This CDR3 contains 16 residues.

The sample holds many counts of this clonotype. The chain uses TRBV7-2 and TRBJ2-1; D may correspond to TRBD1 or TRBD2 (7 bases each). The V gene lost 4 bases and the J gene lost 0 bases, with 19 bases spanning the gap. The CDR3 is made up of 18 amino acids. Looked up from germline, CDR1 is SGHTA and CDR2 is FQGNSA. The CDR3: CASSSTGSGGPSYNEQFF. CDR3 DNA: TGTGCCAGCAGCTCGACAGGGTCGGGAGGCCCCTCCTACAATGAGCAGTTCTTC.

At least ten counts were recorded for this clonotype. The chain recombines TRBV6-1 with TRBJ1-1; D gene uncertain. The CDR3 length is 13 residues. V was pared by 6 bases and J by 1 base, with 9 bases between. Germline V gene sequence: CDR1 MNHNS, CDR2 SASEGT. In nucleotides, the CDR3 is TGTGCCAGCAGGAGGCTGTGGAACACTGAAGCTTTCTTT. Residues: CASRRLWNTEAFF.

This clonotype was counted ten times or more. This CDR3 reads CASKTGRNYGYTF. CDR3 bases: TGTGCCAGCAAAACCGGGAGGAACTATGGCTACACCTTC. The chain couples TRBV2 to TRBJ1-2; D gene unclear. The V and J ends lost 7 bases and 2 bases respectively, with 11 bases between them. This CDR3 is 13 amino acids long. Germline loops: CDR1 SNHLY, CDR2 FYNNEI.

Only a few counts were recorded for this clonotype. The chain has TRBV10-3 and TRBJ2-1, with 7 bases aligning to TRBD2. Germline values: CDR1 ENHRY, CDR2 SYGVKD. V lost 3 bases, J lost 4 bases, and 6 bases stayed unmatched. The CDR3 runs to 15 residues. The CDR3 region is CAISDSASGYNEQFF. CDR3 in DNA: TGTGCCATCAGTGACTCGGCTAGCGGTTACAATGAGCAGTTCTTC.

V usage is TRBV11-3 and J usage is TRBJ2-1, with D maybe TRBD2 (5 bases). The V end lost 5 bases, the J end lost 2 bases, and 10 bases lay between the germline ends. The germline V gene encodes CDR1 SGHNT and CDR2 YENEEA. The CDR3 extends over 14 amino acids. The CDR3 nucleotides read TGTGCCAGCAGCCCAAGGACTGCCTACAATGAGCAGTTCTTC. Translation: CASSPRTAYNEQFF.

This clonotype came up many times. CDR3 region: CASERRLAGGMDTQYF. The CDR3 nucleotides read TGTGCCAGCGAGCGGCGACTAGCGGGGGGGATGGATACGCAGTATTTT. This chain uses TRBV13 with TRBJ2-3, with TRBD2 matching 14 bases. Losses at the gene ends were 8 bases for V and 6 bases for J; bases not matched to a gene: 10. The CDR3 totals 16 residues. Germline-derived CDR1 and CDR2 are PRHDT and FYEKMQ (reference sequence).

There are many counts of this clonotype. The chain couples TRBV28 to TRBJ2-2; D is uncertain. V was pared by 4 bases and J by 5 bases, with 8 bases between. This CDR3 is built from 13 residues. In germline, CDR1 is MDHEN, CDR2 SYDVKM. The CDR3 coding sequence is TGTGCCAGCAGTTCGATCGGTACCGGGGAGCTGTTTTTT. It yields the protein CASSSIGTGELFF.

This clonotype was counted ten times or more. The chain carries TRBV11-2 and TRBJ1-1; TRBD1 matches at 10 bases. Trimming took 3 bases from V and 4 from J; bases not matched to a gene: 2. In germline, CDR1 is SGHAT, CDR2 FQNNGV. The CDR3 length is 14 residues. CDR3 DNA: TGTGCCAGCAGCTTGGGGGACAGGGGCACTGAAGCTTTCTTT. Translated: CASSLGDRGTEAFF.

This clonotype was counted between two and nine times. The chain couples TRBV4-1 to TRBJ1-2; no clear D gene. Germline assignment: CDR1 MGHRA and CDR2 YSYEKL. V shed 0 bases and J shed 4 bases, with 21 bases lying between them. This CDR3 spans 18 amino acids. The CDR3 region is CASSQEATPGSLLYGYTF. The CDR3 bases are TGCGCCAGCAGCCAAGAGGCAACCCCCGGCAGCCTTCTCTATGGCTACACCTTC.

J is TRBJ1-1 and V is TRBV4-1; no clear D. V shed 4 bases and J shed 9 bases, with 18 bases lying between them. Germline V gene lookup returns CDR1 MGHRA and CDR2 YSYEKL. This CDR3 is built from 14 residues. CDR3: CASSPLPTAGKAFF. CDR3 coding DNA: TGCGCCAGCAGCCCCCTGCCGACGGCCGGAAAAGCTTTCTTT.

Comments on this clonotype: A much larger clone lies one base from this, so it may be a read error. Here the CDR3 DNA reads TGTGCCAGCAGTTTCCAGAGTAACTATGGCTACGCCTTC. Amino acid sequence: CASSFQSNYGYAF. V usage is TRBV28 and J usage is TRBJ1-2; no firm D call. Looked up from germline, CDR1 is MDHEN and CDR2 is SYDVKM. The CDR3 extends over 13 amino acids.

This clonotype was detected many times. The rearrangement joins TRBV3-1 to TRBJ1-1; 10 bases are shared with TRBD1. The trim removed 11 bases at V and 6 bases at J, leaving 6 bases unmatched. The CDR3 contains 12 residues. Germline lookup yields CDR1 LGHDT and CDR2 YNNKEL (reference sequence). The CDR3 is CACQGQGSEAFF. The CDR3 DNA sequence: TGTGCCTGCCAGGGACAGGGGTCTGAAGCTTTCTTT.

This chain joins TRBV30 and TRBJ1-2, with 8 bases lining up with TRBD1. Germline assignment: CDR1 GTSNPN and CDR2 SVGIG (reference sequence). With V trimmed by 0 bases and J by 7 bases, 7 bases remained unmatched. The length of the CDR3 is 14 residues. The CDR3 region is CAWSVNTGGGGYTF. As DNA, the CDR3 is TGTGCCTGGAGTGTAAACACAGGGGGTGGTGGCTACACCTTC.

This clonotype was seen at least ten times. The V gene is TRBV2, the J gene TRBJ2-2, with 9 bases fitting TRBD1. The CDR3 has 17 residues. The V gene's germline CDR1 is SNHLY and CDR2 FYNNEI. V was clipped by 8 bases and J by 1 base; unmatched bases: 11. The CDR3 protein is CASALPGTGMNTGELFF. In DNA, the CDR3 is TGTGCCAGCGCACTCCCCGGGACAGGGATGAACACCGGGGAGCTGTTTTTT.

The table lists this clonotype with many counts. The V and J genes are TRBV28 and TRBJ2-5; D might be TRBD1 or TRBD2, each matching 5 bases. Trimming removed 3 bases at V and 4 bases at J, with 33 bases between. This CDR3 spans 21 amino acids. Germline CDR1 is MDHEN and CDR2 is SYDVKM. DNA of the CDR3: TGTGCCAGCAGTTTTATACCCGGGACGACGAGGGCCCTGATAGCCCCAGAGACCCAGTACTTC. It codes for CASSFIPGTTRALIAPETQYF.

This clonotype was observed a handful of times. The gene calls are TRBV27 and TRBJ2-1; maybe TRBD2 (6 bases). The CDR3 consists of 15 residues. V was trimmed by 4 bases and J by 0 bases, leaving 10 bases between them. Germline V gives CDR1 MNHEY, CDR2 SMNVEV (reference sequence). The CDR3 coding sequence is TGTGCCAGCAGTTCCCGGGACTTCTCCTACAATGAGCAGTTCTTC. As protein: CASSSRDFSYNEQFF.

This clonotype was observed a few times. V usage is TRBV7-9 and J usage is TRBJ2-3, with 10 nucleotides matching TRBD2. This CDR3 is built from 16 residues. Germline V gene lookup returns CDR1 SEHNR and CDR2 FQNEAQ (reference sequence). V shed 3 bases, J shed 5 bases, and the junction held 8 bases outside the gene matches. The CDR3 sequence is CASSFQAGGQGDTQYF. The CDR3 nucleotides are TGTGCCAGCAGCTTCCAAGCGGGGGGGCAGGGAGATACGCAGTATTTT.

This clonotype was seen a handful of times. This sequence may be a read error, since a much larger clone differs from it by one base. The CDR3 reads CASSPDRTDTEAFF. The CDR3 DNA reads TGTGCCAGCTCACCCGACAGGACGGACACTGAAGCTTTCTTT. V usage is TRBV18 and J usage is TRBJ1-1; weak D call: TRBD1 (6 bases). Germline V lookup: CDR1 KGHSH, CDR2 LQKENI. The CDR3 spans 14 residues. V dropped 3 bases and J dropped 3 bases, with 11 bases sitting between them. Full variable domain (outside the CDR3, taken from reference TRBV18 and TRBJ1-1): NAGVMQNPRHLVRRRGQEARLRCSPMKGHSHVYWYRQLPEEGLKFMVYLQKENIIDESGMPKERFSAEFPKEGPSILRIQQVVRGDSAAYFCASSPDRTDTEAFFGQGTRLTVV.

The table lists this clonotype with many counts. A read error may produce the germline difference seen at one junction end. The J gene is TRBJ2-1, the V gene TRBV5-1; 8 nucleotides line up with TRBD1. The CDR3 length is 15 residues. Germline V gene lookup returns CDR1 SGHRS and CDR2 YFSETQ. In nucleotides, the CDR3 is TGTGCCAGCAGTTTGGACAGGGCGTCATACAATGAGCAGTTCTTC. This sequence encodes CASSLDRASYNEQFF.

The chain combines TRBV7-2 with TRBJ2-5, with 7 bases identical to TRBD2. After removal of 5 bases from V and 0 bases from J, the junction contained 6 bases not matched to a gene. Germline V lookup: CDR1 SGHTA, CDR2 FQGNSA. The CDR3 covers 15 residues. For the CDR3, the DNA is TGTGCCAGCAGCGGCGGGCGGGGGTACCAAGAGACCCAGTACTTC. As protein: CASSGGRGYQETQYF. Drawing the rest from reference TRBV7-2 and TRBJ2-5, the complete variable domain is GAGVSQSPSNKVTEKGKDVELRCDPISGHTALYWYRQSLGQGLEFLIYFQGNSAPDKSGLPSDRFSAERTGGSVSTLTIQRTQQEDSAVYLCASSGGRGYQETQYFGPGTRLLVL.

The gene calls are TRBV29-1 and TRBJ1-2, with a weak D call TRBD1 (6 bases). The germline gives CDR1 SQVTM, CDR2 ANQGSEA. Deletions cut 2 bases from V and 8 bases from J, with 12 bases between. The CDR3 contains 12 residues. The CDR3 is CSVEIWGHGYTF. CDR3 DNA sequence: TGCAGCGTTGAAATTTGGGGGCACGGCTACACCTTC.

The CDR3 sequence is CASTSSGRANTEAFF. The CDR3 region has the DNA TGTGCCAGCACCTCTTCGGGACGGGCGAACACTGAAGCTTTCTTT. The chain carries TRBV2 and TRBJ1-1, with D maybe TRBD1 (5 bases). V lost 7 bases and J 1 base, leaving 16 bases between the germline ends. CDR3 length: 15 amino acids. The germline CDR1 and CDR2 sequences are SNHLY and FYNNEI.